The 14 T cell receptor beta chains in this list originate from one sample, sequenced in a study of T cells after yellow fever vaccination (dated by TCRdb to between 2017 and 2020). The sample's treatment or condition label, in plain terms: live attenuated yellow fever vaccine strain. Library generation was performed with 5' RACE. The instrument was an Illumina HiSeq 2500. Starting from the raw public reads, TCRdb applied fastp trimming at Q25, assembled clones with MiXCR and retained in-frame beta chains. Rows with one shared CDR3 protein collapse into an entry with the most common genes and DNA. The sample yields tens of thousands of distinct CDR3 sequences; around 5% were counted once. The leading ten clones occupy 20% of the sample. The specimen comprised PBMCs, either bulk or a sorted T-cell subset (CD4+, CD8+, memory, or dextramer-sorted; not recorded which), sampled roughly 47 days after the first yellow fever vaccination. Receptors were obtained from a man aged 18 to 29 who received the YFV17D yellow fever vaccine.

The table lists this clonotype with a few counts. V is TRBV10-3 and J is TRBJ1-1, with D tentatively TRBD1 (5 bases). The V gene lost 4 bases and the J gene lost 4 bases, with 7 bases spanning the gap. The CDR3 runs 12 residues. The germline V gene encodes CDR1 ENHRY and CDR2 SYGVKD. CDR3 amino acids: CAISGQGTEAFF. The DNA of the CDR3 is TGTGCCATCAGTGGGCAGGGCACTGAAGCTTTCTTT.

The sample holds many counts of this clonotype. The chain combines TRBV9 with TRBJ2-7; D not certain. CDR3 length equals 16 residues. Trimming cost V 0 bases and J 2 bases, with 15 bases left between them. Germline values: CDR1 SGDLS, CDR2 YYNGEE. CDR3 DNA sequence: TGTGCCAGCAGCGTAGTAATAACAGCACCCCCCTACGAGCAGTACTTC. The encoded protein is CASSVVITAPPYEQYF.

In its sample, this clonotype was seen many times. V is TRBV12-3 or TRBV12-4 and J is TRBJ2-7, with 9 positions matching TRBD1. This CDR3 spans 16 amino acids. V lost 5 bases to trimming and J lost 6 bases; unmatched junction nucleotides: 14. CDR3 nucleotide sequence: TGTGCCAGCAGTCCAGCAACCGGGACAGGGTCCATCGAGCAGTACTTC. Its translation is CASSPATGTGSIEQYF.

This clonotype was seen repeatedly, ten times or more. An end of the junction does not agree with germline; a read error may underlie this. This chain joins TRBV25-1 and TRBJ1-4; D possibly corresponds to TRBD1 (6 bases). From germline, CDR1 is MGHDK and CDR2 SYGVNS. The CDR3 consists of 15 residues. Here the CDR3 reads CASSESGRGGEKLFF. Written as DNA, the CDR3 is TGTGCCAGCAGCGAATCGGGCAGGGGCGGTGAAAAACTGTTTTTT.

This clonotype appeared many times. The rearrangement joins TRBV7-2 to TRBJ1-4; TRBD1 aligns across 10 bases. CDR3 size: 15 residues. Germline lookup yields CDR1 SGHTA and CDR2 FQGNSA. V shed 3 bases, J shed 4 bases, and the junction held 2 bases outside the gene matches. Here the CDR3 reads CASSLRDRGNEKLFF. The CDR3 DNA reads TGTGCCAGCAGCTTGCGGGACAGGGGTAATGAAAAACTGTTTTTT.

This clonotype was counted at least ten times. The gene calls are TRBV5-1 and TRBJ2-3, with 10 bases lining up with TRBD2. The ends lost 3 bases at V and 5 bases at J; junction bases unmatched: 12. The germline V gene has CDR1 SGHRS and CDR2 YFSETQ. This CDR3 is 17 amino acids long. The CDR3 DNA is TGCGCCAGCAGCTACAGTAGCAGCGGGGGGGCCGGAGATACGCAGTATTTT. It yields the protein CASSYSSSGGAGDTQYF.

This clonotype showed up many times. This chain joins TRBV20-1 and TRBJ2-1, with D perhaps matching TRBD2 (5 bases). Germline V gene data show CDR1 as DFQATT and CDR2 as SNEGSKA (reference sequence). There are 13 residues in the CDR3. Trimming cost V 5 bases and J 2 bases, with 10 bases left between them. The CDR3, as DNA: TGCAGTGCTTCCGGGGTTCCCTACAATGAGCAGTTCTTC. It is translated as CSASGVPYNEQFF.

The table lists this clonotype with many counts. The chain joins TRBV7-2 to TRBJ2-3; D call uncertain. The CDR3 has 14 residues. Germline values: CDR1 SGHTA, CDR2 FQGNSA. V was clipped by 1 base and J by 4 bases, with 9 bases between them. The CDR3 region has the DNA TGTGCCAGCAGCTTAGGGCCGTCAGCAGATACGCAGTATTTT. Its translation: CASSLGPSADTQYF. Based on the CDR3 plus reference TRBV7-2 and TRBJ2-3, the full variable domain is GAGVSQSPSNKVTEKGKDVELRCDPISGHTALYWYRQSLGQGLEFLIYFQGNSAPDKSGLPSDRFSAERTGGSVSTLTIQRTQQEDSAVYLCASSLGPSADTQYFGPGTRLTVL.

This clonotype appeared many times. The chain is built from TRBV20-1 and TRBJ2-3; a weak D match, TRBD1 (6 bases). The CDR3 spans 13 residues. Germline CDR1 and CDR2: DFQATT and SNEGSKA (reference sequence). V lost 5 bases and J lost 2, with 11 bases in between. CDR3 residues: CSAQDSTTDTQYF. The CDR3 nucleotides read TGCAGTGCTCAGGACAGTACCACAGATACGCAGTATTTT.

This clonotype was picked up a small number of times. The chain combines TRBV7-3 with TRBJ2-6, with no clear D. The germline CDR1 and CDR2 sequences are SGHTA and FQGTGA. This CDR3 has 16 residues. Trimming took off 7 bases at V and 10 bases at J, with 23 bases between the two ends. DNA for the CDR3: TGTGCCAGCACCACCCACTGGGCAGCGAGGTTTAACGTCCTGACTTTC. It specifies CASTTHWAARFNVLTF.

This clonotype has a count of ten or more. The chain joins TRBV27 to TRBJ1-1; D unclear. Trimming took off 3 bases at V and 7 bases at J, with 9 bases between the two ends. The germline V gene encodes CDR1 MNHEY and CDR2 SMNVEV (reference sequence). The CDR3 covers 12 residues. CDR3 sequence reads: CASSFQDGEAFF. As DNA, the CDR3 is TGTGCCAGCAGTTTCCAGGACGGTGAAGCTTTCTTT.

The sample holds many counts of this clonotype. The genes are TRBV19 and TRBJ1-1; no firm D call. The germline V and J ends were trimmed by 3 bases and 3 bases, with 11 bases remaining between them. The CDR3 runs to 14 residues. The germline V gene encodes CDR1 LNHDA and CDR2 SQIVND (reference sequence). CDR3 in amino acids: CASSIGVRYTEAFF. The CDR3 DNA is TGTGCCAGTAGTATTGGTGTGAGGTACACTGAAGCTTTCTTT.

The sample holds many counts of this clonotype. The chain recombines TRBV5-5 with TRBJ1-5, with unresolved D. Germline-derived CDR1 and CDR2 are SGHKS and YYEKEE (reference sequence). The CDR3 has 16 residues. V gave up 1 base and J gave up 7 bases, with 18 bases separating them. In DNA, the CDR3 is TGTGCCAGCAGCTTGATTGTGGCAGCTCGAGGGCAGCCCCAGCATTTT. Translated, it gives CASSLIVAARGQPQHF.

In its sample, this clonotype was seen many times. The chain recombines TRBV5-1 with TRBJ2-1; D remains unclear. Trimming stripped 4 bases from V and 2 bases from J, with 13 bases between. The CDR3 contains 15 residues. CDR1 is SGHRS and CDR2 is YFSETQ in the germline V gene. The DNA of the CDR3 is TGCGCCAGCAGCCCGGGCCAAGCTACCTACAATGAGCAGTTCTTC. Translated: CASSPGQATYNEQFF.